A single sample gave rise to the 19 T cell receptor beta chains below, sequenced in a study of blood T cell repertoires in COVID-19. Profiling relied on immunoSEQ multiplex PCR, and the TCRdb table lists in-frame clones only, not all of them. There are a few hundred thousand clones in the sample; 80% to 95% occur only once, and around 2.6% lies in the top ten. Input material: peripheral blood. Receptors originate from a person aged 18 to 30 with COVID-19, enrolled during active disease.

The genes are TRBV5-1 and TRBJ2-7; 10 bases map to TRBD1. This CDR3 region has 14 residues. V lost 4 bases, J lost 3 bases, and 4 bases stayed unmatched. In germline, CDR1 is SGHRS, CDR2 YFSETQ. CDR3 sequence reads: CASSGGTGDYEQYF. DNA for the CDR3: TGCGCCAGCAGCGGCGGGACAGGGGACTACGAGCAGTACTTC.

This clone appeared a single time. This chain joins TRBV27 and TRBJ1-5; perhaps TRBD1 as D (6 bases). Germline assignment: CDR1 MNHEY and CDR2 SMNVEV (reference sequence). The CDR3 consists of 14 residues. Between the trimmed V and J ends, which lost 4 bases and 5 bases, there was a span of 12 bases. The CDR3 sequence is CASSSQGFYQPQHF. The CDR3 nucleotides are TGTGCCAGCAGTTCACAGGGCTTTTATCAGCCCCAGCATTTT.

V usage is TRBV28 and J usage is TRBJ2-7; 11 bases are a match to TRBD2. The V and J ends lost 7 bases and 4 bases, in that order; junction bases with no gene match: 6. Germline V gene sequence: CDR1 MDHEN, CDR2 SYDVKM. This CDR3 is built from 14 residues. The CDR3 loop reads CASTRTSGSYEQYF. In DNA, the CDR3 is TGTGCCAGCACCCGCACTAGCGGGAGTTACGAGCAGTACTTC. The whole variable domain, remainder taken from reference TRBV28 and TRBJ2-7, is DVKVTQSSRYLVKRTGEKVFLECVQDMDHENMFWYRQDPGLGLRLIYFSYDVKMKEKGDIPEGYSVSREKKERFSLILESASTNQTSMYLCASTRTSGSYEQYFGPGTRLTVT.

The CDR3 DNA follows: TGTGCCAGTAGCCGAGCCATATGGAATTCACCCCTCCACTTT. Protein product: CASSRAIWNSPLHF. The chain combines TRBV19 with TRBJ1-6; unclear D gene. The CDR3 is made up of 14 amino acids. V was pared by 6 bases and J by 7 bases, with 13 bases between. Germline V gene data show CDR1 as LNHDA and CDR2 as SQIVND (reference sequence).

The rearrangement links TRBV7-9 to TRBJ2-7, with TRBD1 matching 7 bases. The CDR3 length is 14 residues. Losses at the gene ends were 8 bases for V and 0 bases for J; bases not matched to a gene: 7. Germline V gene sequence: CDR1 SEHNR, CDR2 FQNEAQ (reference sequence). The CDR3 DNA sequence: TGTGCCAGCGCCCCCCGGGACAGCTCCTACGAGCAGTACTTC. Residues: CASAPRDSSYEQYF.

The chain couples TRBV24-1 to TRBJ2-3, with D maybe TRBD1 (5 bases). CDR1 and CDR2 from the germline V gene are KGHDR and SFDVKD. The length of the CDR3 is 15 residues. Trimming stripped 3 bases from V and 0 bases from J, with 9 bases between. CDR3 in DNA: TGTGCCACCAGTGATGGGGCGGTTAGCACAGATACGCAGTATTTT. Translating it yields CATSDGAVSTDTQYF.

Only one count was recorded for this clone. The chain carries TRBV12-3 or TRBV12-4 and TRBJ1-2; 9 bases match TRBD1. V gave up 5 bases and J gave up 7 bases; unmatched junction bases: 5. CDR3 size: 13 residues. The CDR3 protein is CASSPGQGLGYTF. DNA of the CDR3: TGTGCCAGCAGTCCCGGACAGGGGCTTGGCTACACCTTC.

The V gene is TRBV9, the J gene TRBJ2-4; no firm D call. Germline V CDR1 and CDR2: SGDLS, YYNGEE. This CDR3 region has 16 residues. Between the trimmed V and J ends, which lost 2 bases and 0 bases, there was a span of 12 bases. The CDR3 coding sequence is TGTGCCAGCAGCGTCCAATCCCTACTAGCCAAAAACATTCAGTACTTC. Protein sequence: CASSVQSLLAKNIQYF. Combining the CDR3 with reference TRBV9 and TRBJ2-4 gives the whole variable domain DSGVTQTPKHLITATGQRVTLRCSPRSGDLSVYWYQQSLDQGLQFLIQYYNGEERAKGNILERFSAQQFPDLHSELNLSSLELGDSALYFCASSVQSLLAKNIQYFGAGTRLSVL.

The V gene is TRBV12-3 or TRBV12-4, the J gene TRBJ1-1; tentatively, D is TRBD1 (6 bases). V lost 7 bases, J lost 1 base, and 10 bases lay in between. The CDR3 consists of 13 residues. CDR3: CASTRGGNTEAFF. For the CDR3, the DNA is TGTGCCAGCACCAGGGGCGGGAACACTGAAGCTTTCTTT.

The chain links TRBV6-6 to TRBJ2-1, with 8 bases fitting TRBD2. J was trimmed by 4 bases and V by 6 bases; bases with no gene match: 5. Germline V gene data show CDR1 as MNHNY and CDR2 as SVGAGI (reference sequence). This CDR3 spans 14 amino acids. This chain's CDR3 is CASSQVAGYNEQFF. CDR3 coding DNA: TGTGCCAGCAGCCAGGTAGCGGGGTACAATGAGCAGTTCTTC.

The V and J genes are TRBV19 and TRBJ1-5; possible D gene TRBD1, 6 bases. The V and J ends lost 1 base and 2 bases respectively, with 9 bases between them. Germline lookup yields CDR1 LNHDA and CDR2 SQIVND (reference sequence). This CDR3 has 15 amino acids. The DNA for the CDR3 is TGTGCCAGTAGTATAGGGCCAGGGGGCAATCAGCCCCAGCATTTT. Its translation is CASSIGPGGNQPQHF.

The chain links TRBV7-8 to TRBJ2-7, with TRBD1 matching 8 bases. The CDR3 length is 16 residues. CDR1 and CDR2 (germline): SGHVS, FQNEAQ. V trimming: 5 bases; J trimming: 0 bases; junction bases outside the gene matches: 9. CDR3 in DNA: TGTGCCAGCAGCCTGTTTACAGGGGGGAGCTCCTACGAGCAGTACTTC. Protein sequence: CASSLFTGGSSYEQYF.

The chain employs TRBV2 and TRBJ1-5, with 8 nucleotides matching TRBD1. The V and J ends lost 3 bases and 6 bases, in that order; junction bases with no gene match: 4. This CDR3 spans 14 amino acids. Germline V gene lookup returns CDR1 SNHLY and CDR2 FYNNEI. The CDR3 is CASSEDRDGQPQHF. CDR3 DNA sequence: TGTGCCAGCAGTGAGGACAGGGATGGTCAGCCCCAGCATTTT.

This chain connects TRBV5-1 to TRBJ2-3, with D maybe TRBD2 (5 bases). CDR3 size: 14 residues. The V gene's germline CDR1 is SGHRS and CDR2 YFSETQ. V lost 4 bases to trimming and J lost 2 bases, with 11 bases between them. The CDR3 DNA sequence: TGCGCCAGCAGCATGGGAGCCCTCACAGATACGCAGTATTTT. Residues: CASSMGALTDTQYF.

In regard to this clone: The sample has other DNA sequences that encode this CDR3 too. This rearrangement joins TRBV5-1 to TRBJ2-3; 13 bases map to TRBD2. The junction had 5 bases not matched to a gene; V was cut back by 3 bases and J by 4 bases. The V gene's germline CDR1 is SGHRS and CDR2 YFSETQ. The CDR3 length is 16 residues. Here the CDR3 reads CASSSGLAGVADTQYF. The CDR3 DNA reads as TGCGCCAGCAGCTCCGGACTAGCGGGAGTTGCAGATACGCAGTATTTT.

V gene TRBV5-1 combines with J gene TRBJ1-1; the D is unclear. This CDR3 is built from 14 residues. The germline V gene has CDR1 SGHRS and CDR2 YFSETQ. Trimming took 0 bases from V and 0 from J, leaving 6 bases between them. The CDR3 sequence: CASSLDFMNTEAFF. The CDR3 DNA reads as TGCGCCAGCAGCTTGGACTTCATGAACACTGAAGCTTTCTTT.

J is TRBJ1-3 and V is TRBV7-9; TRBD1 matches 7 bases. Germline V lookup: CDR1 SEHNR, CDR2 FQNEAQ (reference sequence). The junction had 7 bases not matched to a gene; V was cut back by 4 bases and J by 7 bases. The CDR3 loop spans 14 amino acids. DNA for the CDR3: TGTGCCAGCAGCTATGACAGGGAAGGGAACACCATATATTTT. Amino acid sequence: CASSYDREGNTIYF.

This chain joins TRBV6-5 and TRBJ1-4, with TRBD1 matching over 9 bases. The CDR3 consists of 14 residues. V trimming: 6 bases; J trimming: 7 bases; junction bases outside the gene matches: 6. Germline lookup yields CDR1 MNHEY and CDR2 SVGAGI. CDR3 sequence reads: CASRDRGRGEKLFF. The CDR3 nucleotides read TGTGCCAGCAGGGACAGGGGTCGGGGTGAAAAACTGTTTTTT.

The rearrangement links TRBV5-6 to TRBJ2-5, with no clear D. CDR3 length: 13 residues. In germline, CDR1 is SGHDT, CDR2 YYEEEE. V was shortened by 4 bases and J by 7 bases, with 14 bases between the two germline ends. CDR3 sequence: CASSPGRSGTQYF. CDR3 nucleotide sequence: TGTGCCAGCAGCCCGGGTCGATCGGGGACCCAGTACTTC. Full variable domain (missing parts from reference TRBV5-6 and TRBJ2-5): DAGVTQSPTHLIKTRGQQVTLRCSPKSGHDTVSWYQQALGQGPQFIFQYYEEEERQRGNFPDRFSGHQFPNYSSELNVNALLLGDSALYLCASSPGRSGTQYFGPGTRLLVL.